What follows are 7 T cell receptor beta chains derived from one specimen sequenced in a study of blood T cell repertoires in COVID-19. Profiled with immunoSEQ multiplex PCR; TCRdb holds only in-frame clones, not every one. The sample lists 190,000 or so clones; approximately 89% were seen once. Sequencing input: peripheral blood. The origin of the receptors is a man between 40 and 49 years old with active or convalescent COVID-19.

The chain couples TRBV21-1 to TRBJ2-7; the tabulated D call, TRBD1, remains unverified against the DNA. TRBV21-1 is a pseudogene. The CDR3 contains 13 residues. The CDR3 sequence is CATSGQGRDEQYF. The CDR3 region has the DNA TGTGCCACCTCGGGACAGGGTAGAGACGAGCAGTACTTC.

The chain links TRBV3-1 (or the pseudogene TRBV3-2) to TRBJ1-1; D is possibly TRBD1 (5 bases). V lost 3 bases to trimming and J lost 5 bases, with 10 bases between them. This CDR3 contains 13 residues. The germline gives CDR1 LGHDT, CDR2 YNNKEL (reference sequence). In nucleotides, the CDR3 is TGTGCCAGCAGCCAGATCCGGGGGACTGAAGCTTTCTTT. Its protein is CASSQIRGTEAFF.

The chain carries TRBV11-2 and TRBJ2-7, with 10 nucleotides matching TRBD1. After removal of 5 bases from V and 6 bases from J, the junction contained 4 bases not matched to a gene. Germline CDR1 SGHAT, CDR2 FQNNGV. The CDR3 is made up of 13 amino acids. The CDR3 spells CASSGDRGGEQYF. The CDR3 DNA reads TGTGCCAGCAGCGGGGACAGGGGAGGCGAGCAGTACTTC.

The genes are TRBV30 and TRBJ1-2, with 10 positions matching TRBD1. With V trimmed by 1 base and J by 6 bases, 8 bases remained unmatched. This CDR3 contains 15 residues. CDR1 is GTSNPN and CDR2 is SVGIG in the germline V gene (reference sequence). CDR3 coding DNA: TGTGCCTGGAGTGCCGGGACAGGGGTGTCCCATGGCTACACCTTC. Translation: CAWSAGTGVSHGYTF.

The table lists this clone with a few counts. The gene calls are TRBV29-1 and TRBJ2-3, with a weak D call TRBD2 (7 bases). CDR1 and CDR2 (germline): SQVTM, ANQGSEA. Trimming removed 7 bases at V and 0 bases at J, with 26 bases between. The CDR3 consists of 18 residues. CDR3 nucleotide sequence: TGCAGCGGCGGAAGGGGGGGTGCGGGGCTCACTAGCACAGATACGCAGTATTTT. Residues: CSGGRGGAGLTSTDTQYF.

V and J are TRBV5-1 and TRBJ2-3; D is perhaps TRBD2 (5 bases). V was pared by 0 bases and J by 1 base, with 9 bases between. CDR3 length equals 15 residues. Germline-derived CDR1 and CDR2 are SGHRS and YFSETQ. The CDR3 DNA sequence: TGCGCCAGCAGCTTGGACGGGCGGGGCACAGATACGCAGTATTTT. Its translation: CASSLDGRGTDTQYF.

The chain carries TRBV5-8 and TRBJ1-5, with D uncertain. The CDR3 runs 13 residues. Trimming took off 1 base at V and 4 bases at J, with 6 bases between the two ends. Germline V CDR1 and CDR2: SGHTS, YDEGEE. In DNA, the CDR3 is TGTGCCAGCAGCTTGTGGGAGAATCAGCCCCAGCATTTT. This sequence encodes CASSLWENQPQHF. Based on the CDR3 plus reference TRBV5-8 and TRBJ1-5, the full variable domain is EAGVTQSPTHLIKTRGQQATLRCSPISGHTSVYWYQQALGLGLQFLLWYDEGEERNRGNFPPRFSGRQFPNYSSELNVNALELEDSALYLCASSLWENQPQHFGDGTRLSIL.